The 24 T cell receptor beta chains presented below share a single source sample, sequenced in a study of cytomegalovirus exposure and HLA in healthy donors. Method: immunoSEQ multiplex PCR; TCRdb's copy keeps in-frame clones and lacks some. Of about 220,000 clones listed, approximately 86% are singletons. Sequencing was done on a sample of PBMCs. These receptors were collected from a woman aged 18-30 years in good health and CMV-seronegative.

The V and J genes are TRBV6-1 and TRBJ2-1; TRBD2 might be the D (5 bases). Germline CDR1 MNHNS, CDR2 SASEGT. This CDR3 contains 15 residues. V was shortened by 4 bases and J by 5 bases, with 15 bases between the two germline ends. The CDR3: CASSVERISDNEQFF. CDR3 DNA: TGTGCCAGCAGTGTGGAGAGGATTAGCGACAATGAGCAGTTCTTC.

V gene TRBV15 combines with J gene TRBJ1-1; 8 bases agree with TRBD1. Germline CDR1 is LNHNV and CDR2 is YYDKDF (reference sequence). The CDR3 is 19 amino acids. Losses at the gene ends were 1 base for V and 4 bases for J; bases not matched to a gene: 17. CDR3 amino acids: CATSRVEPRQGRFFTEAFF. As DNA, the CDR3 is TGTGCCACCAGCAGAGTTGAACCCCGACAGGGGAGGTTTTTCACTGAAGCTTTCTTT.

The chain employs TRBV29-1 and TRBJ1-1; D is perhaps TRBD1 (5 bases). Germline CDR1 and CDR2: SQVTM and ANQGSEA. The V gene lost 7 bases and the J gene lost 4 bases, with 16 bases spanning the gap. This CDR3 spans 13 amino acids. CDR3 region: CSAPSQGGTEAFF. CDR3 DNA: TGCAGCGCCCCTTCGCAGGGCGGCACTGAAGCTTTCTTT. Based on the CDR3 plus reference TRBV29-1 and TRBJ1-1, the full variable domain is SAVISQKPSRDICQRGTSLTIQCQVDSQVTMMFWYRQQPGQSLTLIATANQGSEATYESGFVIDKFPISRPNLTFSTLTVSNMSPEDSSIYLCSAPSQGGTEAFFGQGTRLTVV.

This sequence joins TRBV11-2 and TRBJ2-7; 11 bases map to TRBD1. With 4 bases clipped from V and 4 bases from J, the junction kept 3 bases outside the gene matches. This CDR3 has 14 residues. Per germline, CDR1 SGHAT and CDR2 FQNNGV. CDR3 sequence: CASSWDRGVYEQYF. The DNA for the CDR3 is TGTGCCAGCAGCTGGGACAGGGGGGTTTACGAGCAGTACTTC.

The chain recombines TRBV7-6 with TRBJ1-4; D perhaps matches TRBD1 (5 bases). The CDR3 loop spans 13 amino acids. V lost 5 bases and J lost 9, with 13 bases in between. CDR1 is SGHVS, CDR2 FNYEAQ, per germline. The CDR3 DNA sequence: TGTGCCAGCAGCCACGACCGACAGAAAAAACTGTTTTTT. Translated, it gives CASSHDRQKKLFF.

The chain uses TRBV27 and TRBJ2-7, with D possibly TRBD2 on 5 matching bases. The ends were cut back, 3 bases at V and 2 bases at J, with 8 bases in the middle. The germline V gene has CDR1 MNHEY and CDR2 SMNVEV (reference sequence). This CDR3 region has 13 residues. The CDR3 protein is CASSLRAPYEQYF. CDR3 DNA: TGTGCCAGCAGTTTGCGGGCCCCCTACGAGCAGTACTTC.

V gene TRBV27 combines with J gene TRBJ2-3, with 10 bases aligning to TRBD2. V lost 7 bases to trimming and J lost 4 bases; unmatched junction nucleotides: 11. The CDR3 is 16 amino acids. Germline V CDR1 and CDR2: MNHEY, SMNVEV (reference sequence). DNA of the CDR3: TGTGCCAGCATCCAACTAGCGGGACAGCATTCAGATACGCAGTATTTT. Protein sequence: CASIQLAGQHSDTQYF.

This clone appeared a single time. This chain joins TRBV7-9 and TRBJ2-7, with 11 bases that match TRBD2. This CDR3 is 16 amino acids long. The ends lost 2 bases at V and 4 bases at J; junction bases unmatched: 7. Germline V gives CDR1 SEHNR, CDR2 FQNEAQ (reference sequence). The CDR3 DNA is TGTGCCAGCAGCTTAAGGCTAGCGGGAGGAGGATACGAGCAGTACTTC. Amino acid sequence: CASSLRLAGGGYEQYF.

This sequence joins TRBV28 and TRBJ1-2; D ambiguous. The ends were cut back, 6 bases at V and 4 bases at J, with 15 bases in the middle. Per the germline V gene, CDR1 is MDHEN and CDR2 is SYDVKM. The CDR3 spans 14 residues. The CDR3 region has the DNA TGTGCCAGCAGCCCTACGTCAGAGCGCTATGGCTACACCTTC. Its translation: CASSPTSERYGYTF.

This clone was found once. This chain joins TRBV5-1 and TRBJ2-3, with a possible D match to TRBD1 (5 bases). CDR1 is SGHRS and CDR2 is YFSETQ in the germline V gene. This CDR3 region has 15 residues. The V end was cut by 4 bases, the J end by 0 bases, with 12 bases between. CDR3 protein: CASSTGHASTDTQYF. Here the CDR3 DNA reads TGCGCCAGCAGCACAGGACACGCTAGCACAGATACGCAGTATTTT.

The chain links TRBV15 to TRBJ2-7, with TRBD1 matching over 11 bases. This CDR3 comprises 14 residues. V shed 7 bases and J 3 bases; nucleotides not matched to a gene: 5. The germline V gene encodes CDR1 LNHNV and CDR2 YYDKDF (reference sequence). This CDR3 is CATKLGQGVYEQYF. Here the CDR3 DNA reads TGTGCCACCAAACTGGGACAGGGGGTCTACGAGCAGTACTTC.

On this clone: The DNA is omitted, as the CDR3 cannot be located on it reliably, and the CDR3 follows TCRdb's listing. The chain has TRBV28 and TRBJ2-7; the listed D gene, TRBD2, was not tested against the DNA. Germline values: CDR1 MDHEN, CDR2 SYDVKM. The CDR3 contains 17 residues when both ends are counted. The CDR3 here is CASSFGAGTPRTYEQYF.

This rearrangement joins TRBV4-1 to TRBJ1-2; 9 nucleotides match TRBD1. Trimming removed 4 bases from V and 4 bases from J; junction bases left unmatched: 7. CDR1 and CDR2 (germline): MGHRA, YSYEKL. The CDR3 length is 15 residues. CDR3: CASSPPGQGSYGYTF. CDR3 nucleotides: TGCGCCAGCAGCCCTCCGGGACAGGGTTCCTATGGCTACACCTTC.

The J gene is TRBJ2-1, the V gene TRBV6-5; perhaps TRBD2 as D (5 bases). CDR3 length: 14 residues. V lost 1 base and J lost 8, with 12 bases in between. Per the germline V gene, CDR1 is MNHEY and CDR2 is SVGAGI. The chain's CDR3 is CASSYFGMKDEQFF. The DNA for the CDR3 is TGTGCCAGCAGTTACTTCGGGATGAAGGATGAGCAGTTCTTC.

This clone was seen only once. The chain joins TRBV27 to TRBJ1-1, with D uncertain. This CDR3 spans 14 amino acids. CDR1 and CDR2 from the germline V gene are MNHEY and SMNVEV (reference sequence). The V end was cut by 2 bases, the J end by 7 bases, with 14 bases between. This CDR3 is CASSLLPEDNEAFF. The DNA for the CDR3 is TGTGCCAGCAGTTTACTTCCCGAGGATAATGAAGCTTTCTTT.

As concerns this clone: Other DNA sequences in this sample translate to the same CDR3. The chain carries TRBV28 and TRBJ1-2; D is ambiguous. The V gene lost 2 bases and the J gene lost 5 bases, with 6 bases spanning the gap. This CDR3 region has 12 residues. In germline, CDR1 is MDHEN, CDR2 SYDVKM. The CDR3 nucleotides read TGTGCCAGCAGTTTACGCGGGTATGGCTACACCTTC. This encodes CASSLRGYGYTF.

This chain connects TRBV7-9 to TRBJ1-1; D gene uncertain. This CDR3 has 13 amino acids. CDR1 SEHNR and CDR2 FQNEAQ come from the germline V gene (reference sequence). The ends were cut back, 5 bases at V and 4 bases at J, with 11 bases in the middle. The CDR3 nucleotides read TGTGCCAGCAGCGGCGGCGGTGGCACTGAAGCTTTCTTT. As protein: CASSGGGGTEAFF.

The V and J genes are TRBV2 and TRBJ2-5; 11 bases align to TRBD2. CDR3 length: 16 amino acids. The germline V gene encodes CDR1 SNHLY and CDR2 FYNNEI. V lost 8 bases, J lost 5 bases, and 13 bases stayed unmatched. CDR3 residues: CASRDWPSGRLETQYF. Written as DNA, the CDR3 is TGTGCCAGCCGCGATTGGCCTAGCGGGAGGCTGGAGACCCAGTACTTC.

DNA for the CDR3: TGTGCCAGCAGTTTATATGGCCAGATGAACACTGAAGCTTTCTTT. Amino acid sequence: CASSLYGQMNTEAFF. The chain employs TRBV27 and TRBJ1-1; D unclear. Germline CDR1 MNHEY, CDR2 SMNVEV (reference sequence). Between the trimmed V and J ends, which lost 1 base and 0 bases, there was a span of 9 bases. The CDR3 has 15 amino acids.

V usage is TRBV7-9 and J usage is TRBJ2-2; 7 bases are a match to TRBD2. The CDR3 is made up of 15 amino acids. Germline trimming cut 7 bases from V and 3 bases from J; bases unmatched to any gene: 8. CDR1 is SEHNR and CDR2 is FQNEAQ in the germline V gene (reference sequence). The CDR3 protein is CASNGGSGDTGELFF. The CDR3 nucleotides read TGTGCCAGCAACGGGGGGTCGGGGGACACCGGGGAGCTGTTTTTT.

The chain joins TRBV25-1 to TRBJ2-1; D remains unclear. The CDR3 sequence is 16 residues long. Germline V lookup: CDR1 MGHDK, CDR2 SYGVNS. Trimming stripped 8 bases from V and 0 bases from J, with 17 bases between. The CDR3 nucleotides read TGTGCCAGCGAGTCTAGTCGCCCGAGCTCCTACAATGAGCAGTTCTTC. Its protein product is CASESSRPSSYNEQFF.

The gene calls are TRBV9 and TRBJ1-2, with 10 positions matching TRBD1. The V and J ends lost 3 bases and 10 bases, in that order; junction bases with no gene match: 9. Per germline, CDR1 SGDLS and CDR2 YYNGEE. The CDR3 contains 14 residues. The CDR3 loop reads CASSGDRGPWSYTF. CDR3 sequence (DNA): TGTGCCAGCAGCGGAGACAGGGGGCCATGGTCCTACACCTTC.

The chain uses TRBV29-1 and TRBJ2-1; TRBD1 aligns across 9 bases. The CDR3 is 14 residues long. With 7 bases clipped from V and 6 bases from J, the junction kept 10 bases outside the gene matches. Looked up from germline, CDR1 is SQVTM and CDR2 is ANQGSEA. The CDR3 DNA reads as TGCAGCGGCGAACGGACAGGGGTTGGCAATGAGCAGTTCTTC. Protein sequence: CSGERTGVGNEQFF.

This clone appeared a single time. The chain carries TRBV14 and TRBJ2-7; 8 nucleotides match TRBD2. Germline loops: CDR1 SGHDN, CDR2 FVKESK. V was clipped by 7 bases and J by 2 bases; unmatched bases: 4. The CDR3 runs 13 residues. The CDR3 DNA sequence: TGTGCCAGCACGGCGGGAGGTGCCTACGAGCAGTACTTC. The encoded protein is CASTAGGAYEQYF. The full variable domain, its missing parts supplied by reference TRBV14 and TRBJ2-7, is EAGVTQFPSHSVIEKGQTVTLRCDPISGHDNLYWYRRVMGKEIKFLLHFVKESKQDESGMPNNRFLAERTGGTYSTLKVQPAELEDSGVYFCASTAGGAYEQYFGPGTRLTVT.